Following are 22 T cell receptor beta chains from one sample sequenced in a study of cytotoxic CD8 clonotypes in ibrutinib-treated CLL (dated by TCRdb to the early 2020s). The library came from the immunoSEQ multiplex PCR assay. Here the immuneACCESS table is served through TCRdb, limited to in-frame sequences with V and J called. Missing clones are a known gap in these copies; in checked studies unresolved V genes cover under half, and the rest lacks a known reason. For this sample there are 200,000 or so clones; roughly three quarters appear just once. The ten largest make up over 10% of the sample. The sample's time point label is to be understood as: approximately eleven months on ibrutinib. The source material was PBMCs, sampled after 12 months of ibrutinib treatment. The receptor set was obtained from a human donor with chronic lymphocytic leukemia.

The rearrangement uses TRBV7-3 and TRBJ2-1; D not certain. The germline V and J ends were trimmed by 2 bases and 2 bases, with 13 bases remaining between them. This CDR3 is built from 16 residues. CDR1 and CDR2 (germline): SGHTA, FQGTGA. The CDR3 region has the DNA TGTGCCAGCAGCTTAGGTAAGGGTCGGCCCTACAATGAGCAGTTCTTC. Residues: CASSLGKGRPYNEQFF.

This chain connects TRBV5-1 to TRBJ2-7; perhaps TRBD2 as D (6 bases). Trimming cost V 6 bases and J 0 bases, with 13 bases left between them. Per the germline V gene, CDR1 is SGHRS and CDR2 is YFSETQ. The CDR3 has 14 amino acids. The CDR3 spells CASTIDGSSYEQYF. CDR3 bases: TGCGCCAGCACCATAGACGGGAGCTCCTACGAGCAGTACTTC.

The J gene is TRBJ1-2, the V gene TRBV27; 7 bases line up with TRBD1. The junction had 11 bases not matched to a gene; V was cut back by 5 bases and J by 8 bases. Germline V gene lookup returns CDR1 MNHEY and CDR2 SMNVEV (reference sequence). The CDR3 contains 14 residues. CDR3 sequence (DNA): TGTGCCAGCAGTCCCAATGGACAGGCGGAAGGCTACACCTTC. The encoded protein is CASSPNGQAEGYTF.

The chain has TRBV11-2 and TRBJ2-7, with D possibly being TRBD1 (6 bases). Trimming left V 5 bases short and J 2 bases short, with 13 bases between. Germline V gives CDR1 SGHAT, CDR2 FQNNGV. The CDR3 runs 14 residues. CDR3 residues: CASSARQVTYEQYF. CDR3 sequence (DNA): TGTGCCAGCAGCGCCAGACAGGTTACCTACGAGCAGTACTTC.

The CDR3 sequence is CASSLDPDRVNEQYF. CDR3 nucleotide sequence: TGTGCCAGCAGCTTAGATCCCGACAGGGTTAACGAGCAGTACTTC. The V gene is TRBV11-2, the J gene TRBJ2-7; 7 nucleotides match TRBD1. This CDR3 region has 15 residues. Per germline, CDR1 SGHAT and CDR2 FQNNGV. V lost 0 bases, J lost 5 bases, and 7 bases stayed unmatched.

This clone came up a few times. The CDR3 here is CASSIPTGARSGYTF. The CDR3 DNA reads as TGTGCCAGTAGTATTCCGACAGGGGCGAGATCTGGCTACACCTTC. V gene TRBV19 combines with J gene TRBJ1-2; 8 bases are shared with TRBD1. CDR3 length equals 15 residues. V lost 3 bases to trimming and J lost 7 bases; unmatched junction nucleotides: 10. Germline CDR1 and CDR2: LNHDA and SQIVND (reference sequence).

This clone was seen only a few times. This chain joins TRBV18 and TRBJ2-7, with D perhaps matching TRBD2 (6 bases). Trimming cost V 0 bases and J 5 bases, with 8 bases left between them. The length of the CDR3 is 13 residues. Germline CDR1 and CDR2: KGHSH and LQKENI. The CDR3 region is CASSPPGGDEQYF. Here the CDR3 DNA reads TGTGCCAGCTCACCACCGGGCGGGGACGAGCAGTACTTC.

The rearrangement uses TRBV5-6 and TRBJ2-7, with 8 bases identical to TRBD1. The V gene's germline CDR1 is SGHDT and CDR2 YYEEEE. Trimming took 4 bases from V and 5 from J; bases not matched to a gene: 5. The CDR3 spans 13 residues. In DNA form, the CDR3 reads TGTGCCAGCAGCCACCCACAGGGGGACGAGCAGTACTTC. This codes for CASSHPQGDEQYF.

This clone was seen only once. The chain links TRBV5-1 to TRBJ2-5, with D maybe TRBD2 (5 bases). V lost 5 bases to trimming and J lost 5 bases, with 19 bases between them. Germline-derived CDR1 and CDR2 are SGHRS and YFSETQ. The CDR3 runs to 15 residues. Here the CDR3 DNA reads TGCGCCAGCAGAAAAGGACTGGGTACTCAGGAGACCCAGTACTTC. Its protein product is CASRKGLGTQETQYF.

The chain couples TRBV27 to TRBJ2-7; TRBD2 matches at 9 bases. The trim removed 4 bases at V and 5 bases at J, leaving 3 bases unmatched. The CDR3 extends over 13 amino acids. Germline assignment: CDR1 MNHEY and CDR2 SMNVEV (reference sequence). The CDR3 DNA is TGTGCCAGCAGTTATAGCGGGAGCCACGAGCAGTACTTC. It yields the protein CASSYSGSHEQYF.

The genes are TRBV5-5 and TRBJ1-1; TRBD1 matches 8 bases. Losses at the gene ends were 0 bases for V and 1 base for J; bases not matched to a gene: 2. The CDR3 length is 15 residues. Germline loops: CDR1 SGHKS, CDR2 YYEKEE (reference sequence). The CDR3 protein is CASSLGGTGNTEAFF. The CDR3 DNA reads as TGTGCCAGCAGCTTGGGTGGGACAGGGAACACTGAAGCTTTCTTT.

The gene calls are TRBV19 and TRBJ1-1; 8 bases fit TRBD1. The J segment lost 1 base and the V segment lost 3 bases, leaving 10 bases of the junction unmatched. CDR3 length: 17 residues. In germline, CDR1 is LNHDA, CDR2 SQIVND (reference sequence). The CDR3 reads CASSILAGGTGNTEAFF. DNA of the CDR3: TGTGCCAGTAGTATTTTAGCAGGAGGGACAGGGAACACTGAAGCTTTCTTT.

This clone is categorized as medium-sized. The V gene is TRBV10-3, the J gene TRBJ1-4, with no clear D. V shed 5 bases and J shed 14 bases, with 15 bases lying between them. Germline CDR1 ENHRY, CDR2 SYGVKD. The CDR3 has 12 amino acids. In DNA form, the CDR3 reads TGTGCCATCAGTAAAGACGGGAGTGGTCTGTTTTTT. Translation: CAISKDGSGLFF.

The DNA for the CDR3 is TGTGCCACCAGCAGAGAGCCCGTGGGACAGGGGCGTGAAAAACTGTTTTTT. This encodes CATSREPVGQGREKLFF. The J gene is TRBJ1-4, the V gene TRBV15; 10 bases are a match to TRBD1. From germline, CDR1 is LNHNV and CDR2 YYDKDF (reference sequence). The CDR3 covers 17 residues. Trimming took 0 bases from V and 7 from J; bases not matched to a gene: 8.

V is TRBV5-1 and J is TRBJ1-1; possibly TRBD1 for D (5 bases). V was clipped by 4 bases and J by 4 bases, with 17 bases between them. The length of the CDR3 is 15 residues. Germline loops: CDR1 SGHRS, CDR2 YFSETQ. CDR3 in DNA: TGCGCCAGCAGCCCCGGGACGGGGCAGCCCACTGAAGCTTTCTTT. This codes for CASSPGTGQPTEAFF.

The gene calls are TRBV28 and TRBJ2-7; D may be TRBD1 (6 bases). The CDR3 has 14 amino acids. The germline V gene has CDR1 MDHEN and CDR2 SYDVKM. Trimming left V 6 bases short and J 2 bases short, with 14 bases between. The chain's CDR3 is CASRYRDSAYEQYF. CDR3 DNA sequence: TGTGCCAGCAGGTACAGGGATAGCGCCTACGAGCAGTACTTC.

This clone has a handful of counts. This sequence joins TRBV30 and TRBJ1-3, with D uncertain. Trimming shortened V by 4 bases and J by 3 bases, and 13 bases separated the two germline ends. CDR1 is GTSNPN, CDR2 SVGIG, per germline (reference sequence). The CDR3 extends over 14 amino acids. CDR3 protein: CAWIPSPLGNTIYF. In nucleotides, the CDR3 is TGTGCCTGGATACCCTCTCCTCTTGGAAACACCATATATTTT.

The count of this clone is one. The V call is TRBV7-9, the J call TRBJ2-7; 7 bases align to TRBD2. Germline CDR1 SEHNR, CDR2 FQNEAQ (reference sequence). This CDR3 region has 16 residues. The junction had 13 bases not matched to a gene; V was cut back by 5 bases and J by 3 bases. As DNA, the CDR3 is TGTGCCAGCAGCCCCCCGACTAGCCCCATGGGCTACGAGCAGTACTTC. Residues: CASSPPTSPMGYEQYF.

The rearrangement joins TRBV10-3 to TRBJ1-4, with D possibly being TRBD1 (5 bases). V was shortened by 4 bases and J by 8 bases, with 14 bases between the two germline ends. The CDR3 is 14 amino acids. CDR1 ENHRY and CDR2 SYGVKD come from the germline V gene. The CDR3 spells CAISGGGGGEKLFF. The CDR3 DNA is TGTGCCATCAGTGGTGGCGGGGGTGGAGAAAAACTGTTTTTT.

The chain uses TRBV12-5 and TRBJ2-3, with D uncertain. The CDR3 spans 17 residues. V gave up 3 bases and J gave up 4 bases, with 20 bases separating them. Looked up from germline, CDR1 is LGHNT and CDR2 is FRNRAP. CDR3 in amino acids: CASGFAPSTFIPDTQYF. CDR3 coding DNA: TGTGCTAGTGGTTTTGCCCCGTCTACCTTTATCCCAGATACGCAGTATTTT.

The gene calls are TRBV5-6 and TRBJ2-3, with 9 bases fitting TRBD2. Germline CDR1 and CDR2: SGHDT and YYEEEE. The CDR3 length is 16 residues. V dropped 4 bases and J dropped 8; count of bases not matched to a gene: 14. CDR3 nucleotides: TGTGCCAGCAGCCCCGGGACTAGCTCTCCTCCTGGTACGCAGTATTTT. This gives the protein CASSPGTSSPPGTQYF.

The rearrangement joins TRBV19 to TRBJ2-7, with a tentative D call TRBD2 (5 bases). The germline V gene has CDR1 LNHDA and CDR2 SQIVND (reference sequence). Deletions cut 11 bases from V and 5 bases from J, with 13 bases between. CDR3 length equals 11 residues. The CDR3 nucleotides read TGTGCCGCCGGATACGGGGACGAGCAGTACTTC. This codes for CAAGYGDEQYF.